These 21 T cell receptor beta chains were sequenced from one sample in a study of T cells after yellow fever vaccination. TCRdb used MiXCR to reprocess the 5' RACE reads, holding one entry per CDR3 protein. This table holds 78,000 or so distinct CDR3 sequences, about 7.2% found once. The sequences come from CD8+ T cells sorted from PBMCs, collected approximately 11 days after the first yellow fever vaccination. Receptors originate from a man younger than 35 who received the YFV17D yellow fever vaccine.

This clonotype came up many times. This chain's CDR3 is CASSLRTHTDTQYF. CDR3 nucleotides: TGTGCCAGCAGCCTGCGTACCCACACAGATACGCAGTATTTT. This chain links TRBV14 with TRBJ2-3; no clear D gene. Germline-derived CDR1 and CDR2 are SGHDN and FVKESK. The CDR3 loop spans 14 amino acids. V was shortened by 4 bases and J by 2 bases, with 10 bases between the two germline ends.

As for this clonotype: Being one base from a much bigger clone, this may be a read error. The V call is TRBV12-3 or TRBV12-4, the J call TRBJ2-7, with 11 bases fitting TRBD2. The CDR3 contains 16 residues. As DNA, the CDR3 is TGTGTCAGCGCTAGCGGGGGGCCTCATGATGGGTACGAGCAGTACTTC. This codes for CVSASGGPHDGYEQYF.

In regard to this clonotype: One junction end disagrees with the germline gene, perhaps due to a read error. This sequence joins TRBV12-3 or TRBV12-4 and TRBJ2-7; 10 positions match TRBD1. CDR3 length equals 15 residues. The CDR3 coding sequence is TGTGCCAGAAGTTTTGGGACAGGGGTCGCCGAGCGACGGTACTTC. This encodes CARSFGTGVAERRYF.

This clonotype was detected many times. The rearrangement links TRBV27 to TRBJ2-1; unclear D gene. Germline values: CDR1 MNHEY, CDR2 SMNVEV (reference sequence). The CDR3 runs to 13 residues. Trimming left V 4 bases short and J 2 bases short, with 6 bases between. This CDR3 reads CASSSGTYNEQFF. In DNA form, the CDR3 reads TGTGCCAGCAGTTCTGGCACCTACAATGAGCAGTTCTTC.

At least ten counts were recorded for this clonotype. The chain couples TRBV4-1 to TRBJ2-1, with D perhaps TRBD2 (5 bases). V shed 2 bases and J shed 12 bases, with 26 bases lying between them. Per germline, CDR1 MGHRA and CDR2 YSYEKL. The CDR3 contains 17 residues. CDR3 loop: CASSQNTGALGIRGQFF. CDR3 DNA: TGCGCCAGCAGCCAAAACACGGGCGCCCTGGGGATCCGGGGGCAGTTCTTC.

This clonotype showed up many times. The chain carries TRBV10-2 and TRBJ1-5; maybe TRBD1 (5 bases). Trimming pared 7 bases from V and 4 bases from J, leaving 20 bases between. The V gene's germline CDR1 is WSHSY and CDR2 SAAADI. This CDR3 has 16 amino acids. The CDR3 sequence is CASTEGMGPGNQPQHF. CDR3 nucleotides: TGCGCCAGCACCGAGGGTATGGGGCCGGGGAATCAGCCCCAGCATTTT.

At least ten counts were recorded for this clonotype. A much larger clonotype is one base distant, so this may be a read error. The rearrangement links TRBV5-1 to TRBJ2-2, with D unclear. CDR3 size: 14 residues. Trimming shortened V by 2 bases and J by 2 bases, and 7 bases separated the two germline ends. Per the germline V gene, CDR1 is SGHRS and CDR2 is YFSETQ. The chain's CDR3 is CASSLGSNTGELFF. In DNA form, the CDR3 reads TGCGCCAGCAGCTTAGGGTCTAACACCGGGGAGCTGTTTTTT.

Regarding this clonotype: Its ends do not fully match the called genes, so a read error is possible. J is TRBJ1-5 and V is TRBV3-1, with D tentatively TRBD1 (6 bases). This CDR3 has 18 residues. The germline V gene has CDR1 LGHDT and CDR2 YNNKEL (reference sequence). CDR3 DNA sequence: TGTACCAGCAGTTTAGATGCTTTATACAGGGTAGGGAATCAGCCCCAGCATTTT. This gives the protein CTSSLDALYRVGNQPQHF.

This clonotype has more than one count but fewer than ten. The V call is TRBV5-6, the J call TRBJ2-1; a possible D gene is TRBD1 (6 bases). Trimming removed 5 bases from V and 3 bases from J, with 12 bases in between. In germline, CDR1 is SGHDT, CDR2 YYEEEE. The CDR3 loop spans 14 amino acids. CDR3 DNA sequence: TGTGCCAGCAGTCCCCGGACAGTCTACAATGAGCAGTTCTTC. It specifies CASSPRTVYNEQFF. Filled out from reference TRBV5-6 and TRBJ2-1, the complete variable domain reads DAGVTQSPTHLIKTRGQQVTLRCSPKSGHDTVSWYQQALGQGPQFIFQYYEEEERQRGNFPDRFSGHQFPNYSSELNVNALLLGDSALYLCASSPRTVYNEQFFGPGTRLTVL.

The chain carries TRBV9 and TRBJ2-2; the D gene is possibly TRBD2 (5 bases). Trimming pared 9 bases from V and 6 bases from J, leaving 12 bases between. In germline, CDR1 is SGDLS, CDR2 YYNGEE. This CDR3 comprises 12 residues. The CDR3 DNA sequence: TGTGCCACCCTAGGGCGGGCCGGGGAGCTGTTTTTT. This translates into CATLGRAGELFF.

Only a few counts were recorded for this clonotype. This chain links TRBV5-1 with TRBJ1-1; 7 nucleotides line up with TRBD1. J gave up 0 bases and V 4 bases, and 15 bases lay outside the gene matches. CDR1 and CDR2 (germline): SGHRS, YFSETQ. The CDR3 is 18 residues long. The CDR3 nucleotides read TGCGCCAGCAGCATAAAACAGGGGTCGAATCAAATGAACACTGAAGCTTTCTTT. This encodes CASSIKQGSNQMNTEAFF.

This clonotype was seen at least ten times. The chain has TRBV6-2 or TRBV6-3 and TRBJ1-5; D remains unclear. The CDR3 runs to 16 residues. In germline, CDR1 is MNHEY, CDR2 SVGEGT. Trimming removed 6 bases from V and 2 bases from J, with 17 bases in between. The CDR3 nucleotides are TGTGCCAGCAGCCACGGTCGCATCGGTGGCAATCAGCCCCAGCATTTT. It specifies CASSHGRIGGNQPQHF.

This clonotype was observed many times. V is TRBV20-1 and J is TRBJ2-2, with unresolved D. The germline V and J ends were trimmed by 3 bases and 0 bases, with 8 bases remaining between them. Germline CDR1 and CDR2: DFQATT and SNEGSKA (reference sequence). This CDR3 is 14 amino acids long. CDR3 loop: CSASGRTNTGELFF. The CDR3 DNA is TGCAGTGCTAGTGGCAGGACGAACACCGGGGAGCTGTTTTTT.

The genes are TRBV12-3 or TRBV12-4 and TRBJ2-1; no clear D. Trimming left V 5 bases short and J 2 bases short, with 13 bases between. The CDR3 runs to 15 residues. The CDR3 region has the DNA TGTGCCAGCAGTCCCCTGGACCACCCCTACAATGAGCAGTTCTTC. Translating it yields CASSPLDHPYNEQFF.

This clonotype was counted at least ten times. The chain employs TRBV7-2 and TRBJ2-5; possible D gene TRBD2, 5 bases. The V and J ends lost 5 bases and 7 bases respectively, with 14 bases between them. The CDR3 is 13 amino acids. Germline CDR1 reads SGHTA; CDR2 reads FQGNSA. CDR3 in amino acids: CASSPAGAGTQYF. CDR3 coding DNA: TGTGCCAGCAGCCCCGCGGGCGCCGGGACCCAGTACTTC.

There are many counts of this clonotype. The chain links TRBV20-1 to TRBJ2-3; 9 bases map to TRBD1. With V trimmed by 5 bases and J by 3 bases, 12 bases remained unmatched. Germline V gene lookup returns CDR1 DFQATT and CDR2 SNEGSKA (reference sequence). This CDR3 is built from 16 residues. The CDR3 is CSALLRYRGRTDTQYF. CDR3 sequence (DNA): TGCAGTGCTCTCCTTCGCTACAGGGGGCGAACAGATACGCAGTATTTT.

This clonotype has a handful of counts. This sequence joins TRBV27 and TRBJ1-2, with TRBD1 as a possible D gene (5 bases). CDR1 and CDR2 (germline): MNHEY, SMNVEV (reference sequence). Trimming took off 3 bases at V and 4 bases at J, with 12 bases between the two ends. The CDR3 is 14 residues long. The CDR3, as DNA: TGTGCCAGCAGTTTGGGCAGGGACTCCTATGGCTACACCTTC. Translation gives CASSLGRDSYGYTF.

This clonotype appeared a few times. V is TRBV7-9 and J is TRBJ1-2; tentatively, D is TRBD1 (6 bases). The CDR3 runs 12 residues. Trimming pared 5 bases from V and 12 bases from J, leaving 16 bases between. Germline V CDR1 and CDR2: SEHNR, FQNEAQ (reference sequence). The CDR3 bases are TGTGCCAGCAGCCCCTTCCCGACAGGCAACACCTTC. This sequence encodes CASSPFPTGNTF. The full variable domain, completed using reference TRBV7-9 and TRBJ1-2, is DTGVSQNPRHKITKRGQNVTFRCDPISEHNRLYWYRQTLGQGPEFLTYFQNEAQLEKSRLLSDRFSAERPKGSFSTLEIQRTEQGDSAMYLCASSPFPTGNTFGSGTRLTVV.

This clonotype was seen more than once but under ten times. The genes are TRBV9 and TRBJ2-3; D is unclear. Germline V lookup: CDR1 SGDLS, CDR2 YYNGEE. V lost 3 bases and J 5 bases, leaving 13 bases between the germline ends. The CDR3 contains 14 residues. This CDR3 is CASSASLGGDTQYF. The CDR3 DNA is TGTGCCAGCAGCGCCTCACTGGGCGGAGATACGCAGTATTTT.

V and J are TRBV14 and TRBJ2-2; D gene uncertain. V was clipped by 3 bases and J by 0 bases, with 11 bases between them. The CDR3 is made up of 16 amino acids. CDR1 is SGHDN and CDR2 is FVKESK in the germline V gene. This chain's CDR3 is CASSQTLQANTGELFF. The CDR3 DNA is TGTGCCAGCAGCCAGACCCTACAAGCGAACACCGGGGAGCTGTTTTTT.

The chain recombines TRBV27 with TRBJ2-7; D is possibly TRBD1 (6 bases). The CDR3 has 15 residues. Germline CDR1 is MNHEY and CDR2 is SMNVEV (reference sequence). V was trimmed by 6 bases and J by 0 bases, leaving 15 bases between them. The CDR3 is CASREGGLSSYEQYF. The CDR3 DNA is TGTGCCAGCAGGGAAGGGGGTCTGAGCTCCTACGAGCAGTACTTC.